These 32 T cell receptor beta chains were sequenced from one sample in a study of blood T cell dynamics during melanoma immunotherapy. Time point in this sample: week 3, after first cycle of checkpoint inhibitor. Profiled with immunoSEQ multiplex PCR; TCRdb holds only in-frame clones, not every one. The sample has about 8,000 clones, around 85% seen once; the top ten hold 5.2%. Sample: blood, taken from a patient treated with checkpoint blockade. The receptors derive from a human donor with melanoma.

The chain combines TRBV5-1 with TRBJ2-1; tentative D call: TRBD1 (6 bases). The length of the CDR3 is 15 residues. Trimming cost V 0 bases and J 9 bases, with 16 bases left between them. Per germline, CDR1 SGHRS and CDR2 YFSETQ. The CDR3: CASSLEGRGVGEQFF. In DNA form, the CDR3 reads TGCGCCAGCAGCTTGGAAGGCAGGGGAGTTGGTGAGCAGTTCTTC.

CDR3 DNA: TGTGCCAGCAGTGTTGGGACAGGGATTTCCCAGCCCCAGCATTTT. This encodes CASSVGTGISQPQHF. V is TRBV6-1 and J is TRBJ1-5; 9 bases line up with TRBD1. From germline, CDR1 is MNHNS and CDR2 SASEGT. V lost 4 bases, J lost 7 bases, and 8 bases stayed unmatched. The CDR3 extends over 15 amino acids.

The chain joins TRBV7-6 to TRBJ2-5, with D uncertain. CDR3 size: 12 residues. The ends were cut back, 7 bases at V and 5 bases at J, with 11 bases in the middle. CDR1 is SGHVS, CDR2 FNYEAQ, per germline. The CDR3 spells CASTISGETQYF. The CDR3 DNA is TGTGCCAGCACCATCAGTGGGGAGACCCAGTACTTC.

The chain joins TRBV19 to TRBJ2-2, with D unclear. V was shortened by 5 bases and J by 8 bases, with 9 bases between the two germline ends. The CDR3 extends over 12 amino acids. Germline V gene lookup returns CDR1 LNHDA and CDR2 SQIVND (reference sequence). The CDR3 spells CASSPDPGELFF. As DNA, the CDR3 is TGTGCCAGTAGTCCGGACCCGGGGGAGCTGTTTTTT.

This chain joins TRBV7-9 and TRBJ2-7; D uncertain. CDR3 length: 13 amino acids. Germline CDR1 is SEHNR and CDR2 is FQNEAQ (reference sequence). Trimming pared 0 bases from V and 7 bases from J, leaving 10 bases between. CDR3 DNA sequence: TGTGCCAGCAGCTTAGCGTATAGGGATGAGCAGTACGTC. It is translated as CASSLAYRDEQYV.

The CDR3 here is CASSHPETGQEQFF. The CDR3 nucleotides read TGCGCCAGCAGTCACCCCGAGACAGGGCAGGAGCAGTTCTTC. This chain connects TRBV5-1 to TRBJ2-1; TRBD1 matches at 7 bases. The CDR3 is 14 residues long. Trimming took 5 bases from V and 10 from J; bases not matched to a gene: 12. Germline V CDR1 and CDR2: SGHRS, YFSETQ. Combining the CDR3 with reference TRBV5-1 and TRBJ2-1 gives the whole variable domain KAGVTQTPRYLIKTRGQQVTLSCSPISGHRSVSWYQQTPGQGLQFLFEYFSETQRNKGNFPGRFSGRQFSNSRSEMNVSTLELGDSALYLCASSHPETGQEQFFGPGTRLTVL.

The chain is built from TRBV5-6 and TRBJ2-4; D assignment may be TRBD1 or TRBD2 (5 bases each). With 1 base removed from V and 8 bases from J, the gap between germline ends came to 16 bases. Per the germline V gene, CDR1 is SGHDT and CDR2 is YYEEEE. CDR3 size: 15 residues. CDR3: CASSLMGQRDHIQYF. CDR3 nucleotide sequence: TGTGCCAGCAGCTTGATGGGCCAGAGGGACCACATTCAGTACTTC.

The chain is built from TRBV6-1 and TRBJ1-1; D unresolved. Germline CDR1 and CDR2: MNHNS and SASEGT. This CDR3 contains 14 residues. V was pared by 6 bases and J by 5 bases, with 16 bases between. The CDR3 sequence: CASSLGSVGTEAFF. Written as DNA, the CDR3 is TGTGCCAGCAGCCTCGGATCCGTGGGGACTGAAGCTTTCTTT.

The chain links TRBV7-9 to TRBJ1-3, with a tentative D call TRBD1 (5 bases). Germline CDR1 SEHNR, CDR2 FQNEAQ (reference sequence). Trimming took 4 bases from V and 2 from J, leaving 18 bases between them. The CDR3 contains 17 residues. The CDR3 DNA reads as TGTGCCAGCAGCTCCCCTTATCCCGGGGCCACTGGAAACACCATATATTTT. Amino acid sequence: CASSSPYPGATGNTIYF.

This sequence joins TRBV10-2 and TRBJ1-6; D call uncertain. This CDR3 has 13 amino acids. Germline CDR1 WSHSY, CDR2 SAAADI. V was shortened by 3 bases and J by 10 bases, with 10 bases between the two germline ends. The CDR3 protein is CASSDVGRSPLHF. DNA of the CDR3: TGCGCCAGCAGTGATGTGGGGAGATCACCCCTCCACTTT.

This clone occurred a few times. The rearrangement uses TRBV6-1 and TRBJ1-2, with TRBD1 as a possible D gene (6 bases). This CDR3 is built from 13 residues. The germline CDR1 and CDR2 sequences are MNHNS and SASEGT. Trimming stripped 5 bases from V and 3 bases from J, with 10 bases between. CDR3 protein: CASSKQGDYGYTF. Written as DNA, the CDR3 is TGTGCCAGCAGTAAACAGGGTGACTATGGCTACACCTTC.

This chain joins TRBV5-1 and TRBJ1-2; no clear D. Deletions cut 2 bases from V and 8 bases from J, with 16 bases between. Germline V gene data show CDR1 as SGHRS and CDR2 as YFSETQ. CDR3 length: 14 residues. CDR3 coding DNA: TGCGCCAGCAGCTTAGGTGGGTCAGCGGGCGGCTACACCTTC. Translation gives CASSLGGSAGGYTF.

This chain connects TRBV29-1 to TRBJ1-5; 8 bases line up with TRBD1. With V trimmed by 6 bases and J by 5 bases, 6 bases remained unmatched. The CDR3 contains 13 residues. Looked up from germline, CDR1 is SQVTM and CDR2 is ANQGSEA. The DNA of the CDR3 is TGCAGCGTAGCTATGACAGGGGATCAGCCCCAGCATTTT. It encodes CSVAMTGDQPQHF.

This chain joins TRBV5-1 and TRBJ1-1; D unresolved. V lost 1 base, J lost 0 bases, and 13 bases lay in between. CDR1 SGHRS and CDR2 YFSETQ come from the germline V gene. There are 16 residues in the CDR3. In nucleotides, the CDR3 is TGCGCCAGCAGCTTGCGAGGGTTCGACATGAACACTGAAGCTTTCTTT. The encoded protein is CASSLRGFDMNTEAFF.

This chain links TRBV7-7 with TRBJ1-1; 7 bases are shared with TRBD1. After removal of 4 bases from V and 4 bases from J, the junction contained 12 bases not matched to a gene. Germline values: CDR1 SSHAT, CDR2 FNYEAQ (reference sequence). The CDR3 is 16 amino acids. Written as DNA, the CDR3 is TGTGCCAGCAGCTCCGCCGCAGGGGGATCGGGCACTGAAGCTTTCTTT. Protein sequence: CASSSAAGGSGTEAFF. The whole variable domain, filled in from reference TRBV7-7 and TRBJ1-1, reads GAGVSQSPRYKVTKRGQDVTLRCDPISSHATLYWYQQALGQGPEFLTYFNYEAQPDKSGLPSDRFSAERPEGSISTLTIQRTEQRDSAMYRCASSSAAGGSGTEAFFGQGTRLTVV.

With respect to this clone: At one boundary the junction diverges from the germline segment, which might be a read error. The chain couples TRBV5-3 to TRBJ2-3, with 7 bases aligning to TRBD2. TRBV5-3 is sorted into the ORF group, with uncertain function. The length of the CDR3 is 20 residues. In DNA form, the CDR3 reads TGTGCCAGAAGATTGGTTCTAGCGGCCAGCACCGATCCTAGCACAGATACGCAGTATTTT. Its protein is CARRLVLAASTDPSTDTQYF.

V usage is TRBV28 and J usage is TRBJ1-2; D gene uncertain. Germline CDR1 and CDR2: MDHEN and SYDVKM. The V gene lost 3 bases and the J gene lost 5 bases, with 7 bases spanning the gap. The CDR3 contains 12 residues. CDR3 residues: CASSFSLYGYTF. For the CDR3, the DNA is TGTGCCAGCAGTTTCTCCCTATATGGCTACACCTTC.

The chain recombines TRBV25-1 with TRBJ2-7; 10 nucleotides line up with TRBD1. Germline V gives CDR1 MGHDK, CDR2 SYGVNS. The CDR3 is 14 residues long. The V gene end was trimmed by 8 bases and the J gene end by 6 bases; junction bases not matched to a gene: 10. CDR3 residues: CASYGDRGPLEQYF. CDR3 DNA sequence: TGTGCCAGCTATGGGGACAGGGGCCCCCTCGAGCAGTACTTC.

V usage is TRBV5-1 and J usage is TRBJ2-7; D is possibly TRBD1 (5 bases). Germline loops: CDR1 SGHRS, CDR2 YFSETQ. V shed 0 bases and J shed 3 bases, with 7 bases lying between them. The CDR3 contains 13 residues. The CDR3 sequence is CASSLDDSYEQYF. The CDR3 nucleotides read TGCGCCAGCAGCTTGGATGACAGCTACGAGCAGTACTTC.

The V gene is TRBV27, the J gene TRBJ1-5, with TRBD1 identical over 7 bases. The germline V gene encodes CDR1 MNHEY and CDR2 SMNVEV (reference sequence). This CDR3 is built from 15 residues. The V segment lost 4 bases and the J segment 4 bases; nucleotides outside the gene matches: 7. The CDR3 protein is CASSSKDRPNQPQHF. As DNA, the CDR3 is TGTGCCAGCAGTTCCAAGGACAGGCCGAATCAGCCCCAGCATTTT.

The CDR3 nucleotides are TGTGCCAGCAGCTTCTCAGCTAACTATGGCTACACCTTC. Amino acids: CASSFSANYGYTF. The chain uses TRBV11-2 and TRBJ1-2; D is ambiguous. This CDR3 has 13 residues. V was trimmed by 3 bases and J by 0 bases, leaving 5 bases between them. The germline V gene encodes CDR1 SGHAT and CDR2 FQNNGV.

The rearrangement uses TRBV2 and TRBJ1-1; D is unresolved. Germline CDR1 SNHLY, CDR2 FYNNEI. This CDR3 has 12 residues. V shed 6 bases and J shed 9 bases, with 14 bases lying between them. The CDR3 nucleotides are TGTGCCAGCAGAACGGGAAGTTCTAAAGCTTTCTTT. Translation gives CASRTGSSKAFF.

The J gene is TRBJ1-6, the V gene TRBV5-1; D remains unclear. V was shortened by 3 bases and J by 9 bases, with 10 bases between the two germline ends. Germline CDR1 and CDR2: SGHRS and YFSETQ. The CDR3 consists of 13 residues. CDR3 bases: TGCGCCAGCAGCTATGGTGGAGGTTCACCCCTCCACTTT. It translates to CASSYGGGSPLHF.

This rearrangement joins TRBV7-9 to TRBJ1-1; TRBD1 might be the D (5 bases). Germline V gene lookup returns CDR1 SEHNR and CDR2 FQNEAQ (reference sequence). The germline V and J ends were trimmed by 5 bases and 2 bases, with 12 bases remaining between them. The CDR3 has 14 amino acids. CDR3 DNA: TGTGCCAGCAGCAGCCGGGGCGGAAACACTGAAGCTTTCTTT. Translated, it gives CASSSRGGNTEAFF.

This clone was observed a single time. The chain links TRBV5-3 to TRBJ1-2; 10 bases line up with TRBD1. Being an ORF, TRBV5-3 has a function that is uncertain. V was pared by 3 bases and J by 4 bases, with 6 bases of the junction left unmatched. The CDR3 extends over 15 amino acids. The CDR3: CARSSGTGEFYGYTF. The CDR3, as DNA: TGTGCCAGAAGCTCGGGGACAGGGGAATTCTATGGCTACACCTTC.

The chain is built from TRBV6-5 and TRBJ1-1; 8 positions agree with TRBD1. From germline, CDR1 is MNHEY and CDR2 SVGAGI. The V segment lost 6 bases and the J segment 1 base; nucleotides outside the gene matches: 7. The CDR3 spans 15 residues. CDR3 in DNA: TGTGCCAGCAGGACATCCGGGACAGGGAACACTGAAGCTTTCTTT. This sequence encodes CASRTSGTGNTEAFF.

The chain couples TRBV5-5 to TRBJ1-1, with 8 bases matching TRBD1. Germline V gives CDR1 SGHKS, CDR2 YYEKEE (reference sequence). The CDR3 loop spans 15 amino acids. The junction had 14 bases not matched to a gene; V was cut back by 4 bases and J by 9 bases. CDR3 sequence: CASSASRDRSRKAFF. CDR3 sequence (DNA): TGTGCCAGCAGCGCAAGCCGGGACAGGTCCAGGAAAGCTTTCTTT.

The CDR3 is CASSLRVGAVPYNEQFF. In nucleotides, the CDR3 is TGTGCCAGCAGCCTCAGGGTTGGGGCGGTACCCTACAATGAGCAGTTCTTC. V and J are TRBV7-2 and TRBJ2-1; perhaps TRBD1 as D (5 bases). The CDR3 is 17 amino acids. CDR1 and CDR2 (germline): SGHTA, FQGNSA. The ends were cut back, 5 bases at V and 2 bases at J, with 19 bases in the middle.

The chain joins TRBV2 to TRBJ2-5; D is unclear. This CDR3 region has 10 residues. The V end was cut by 8 bases, the J end by 2 bases, with 3 bases between. From germline, CDR1 is SNHLY and CDR2 FYNNEI. CDR3 in amino acids: CASGQETQYF. CDR3 DNA: TGTGCCAGCGGACAAGAGACCCAGTACTTC.

J is TRBJ2-7 and V is TRBV28; 13 nucleotides line up with TRBD2. There are 14 residues in the CDR3. Germline V lookup: CDR1 MDHEN, CDR2 SYDVKM. The J segment lost 7 bases and the V segment lost 6 bases, leaving 6 bases of the junction unmatched. CDR3 amino acids: CASSGLAGVGEQYV. The DNA for the CDR3 is TGTGCCAGCAGCGGACTAGCGGGGGTGGGAGAGCAGTACGTC.

The rearrangement uses TRBV5-4 and TRBJ1-1, with a weak D call TRBD1 (5 bases). The germline V gene has CDR1 SGHNT and CDR2 YYREEE (reference sequence). The CDR3 loop spans 17 amino acids. V lost 4 bases to trimming and J lost 1 base, with 20 bases between them. The CDR3 here is CASSPLLRGVKNTEAFF. The CDR3 coding sequence is TGTGCCAGCAGCCCTTTACTGCGAGGGGTCAAGAACACTGAAGCTTTCTTT.

The rearrangement joins TRBV30 to TRBJ1-2; no clear D gene. V was trimmed by 4 bases and J by 1 base, leaving 16 bases between them. Germline CDR1 GTSNPN, CDR2 SVGIG (reference sequence). The CDR3 is 15 amino acids. The CDR3 DNA follows: TGTGCCTGGACCCGGGCAGGCGCCGTTAACTATGGCTACACCTTC. Translating gives CAWTRAGAVNYGYTF.